The clone carrying this TCR beta chain was recorded a few times. These data come from a study of patients and donors after allogeneic stem cell transplantation. The CDR3 is 14 amino acids. Trimming pared 4 bases from V and 6 bases from J, leaving 17 bases between. Germline loops: CDR1 SGDLS, CDR2 YYNGEE. TCRdb redid the calling of the RT-PCR reads with MiXCR, one entry per CDR3 protein. In the table there are some 40,000 distinct CDR3 sequences, around a third of which are singletons. The chain employs TRBV9 and TRBJ2-7; maybe TRBD1 (6 bases). The sample was blood, either unsorted or a sorted T cell fraction (not recorded which). The clonotype originates from a human donor who was either an allogeneic HSCT recipient or a stem cell or donor lymphocyte infusion donor (not recorded which). It is not recorded whose cells these are; they may come from a transplant donor. The CDR3 nucleotides are TGTGCCAGCAGCCGCCGGGACATAGCCCGCGAGCAGTACTTC. Amino acids: CASSRRDIAREQYF.